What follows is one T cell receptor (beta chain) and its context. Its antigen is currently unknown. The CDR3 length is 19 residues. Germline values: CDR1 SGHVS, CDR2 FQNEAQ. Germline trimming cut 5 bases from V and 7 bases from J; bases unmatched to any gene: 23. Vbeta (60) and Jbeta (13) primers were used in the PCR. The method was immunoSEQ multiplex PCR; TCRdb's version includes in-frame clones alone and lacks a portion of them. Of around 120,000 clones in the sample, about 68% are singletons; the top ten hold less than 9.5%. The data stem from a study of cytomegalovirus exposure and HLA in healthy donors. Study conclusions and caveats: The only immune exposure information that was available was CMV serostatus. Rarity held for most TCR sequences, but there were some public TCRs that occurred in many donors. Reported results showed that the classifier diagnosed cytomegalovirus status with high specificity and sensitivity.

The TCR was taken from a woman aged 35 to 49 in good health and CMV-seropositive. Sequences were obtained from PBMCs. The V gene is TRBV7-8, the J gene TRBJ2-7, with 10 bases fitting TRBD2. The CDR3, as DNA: TGTGCCAGCAGCCTCTCCTACCGTGAATCTAGCGGGAGAGTGAGGGAGCAGTACTTC. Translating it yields CASSLSYRESSGRVREQYF.